Below, 2 T cell receptor beta chains from the same sample are listed, as sequenced in a study of cytomegalovirus exposure and HLA in healthy donors. Data came from immunoSEQ multiplex PCR; TCRdb stores just in-frame clones and leaves some out. The sample has more than 150,000 clones; about four fifths are singletons. The source material was PBMCs. These receptors all stem from a young man in good health and CMV-seropositive.

V usage is TRBV25-1 and J usage is TRBJ1-3; possible D gene TRBD1, 5 bases. Germline loops: CDR1 MGHDK, CDR2 SYGVNS. Trimming removed 7 bases at V and 2 bases at J, with 12 bases between. CDR3 length equals 14 residues. CDR3 in amino acids: CASKSSGTGNTIYF. The CDR3 region has the DNA TGTGCCAGCAAATCCTCAGGGACTGGAAACACCATATATTTT.

The chain is built from TRBV5-4 and TRBJ1-2; D not resolved. The CDR3 totals 14 residues. V lost 3 bases and J lost 2, with 11 bases in between. The germline V gene encodes CDR1 SGHNT and CDR2 YYREEE (reference sequence). In DNA, the CDR3 is TGTGCCAGCAGCTGGGGAGCGGCAAACTATGGCTACACCTTC. Its translation: CASSWGAANYGYTF.